The next 11 T cell receptor beta chains were all read from a single sample in a study of cytomegalovirus exposure and HLA in healthy donors. PCR was performed using 60 Vbeta and 13 Jbeta primers. Profiled with immunoSEQ multiplex PCR; TCRdb holds only in-frame clones, not every one. The sample carries about 130,000 clones, roughly 70% recorded once. The source material was PBMCs. The receptors come from a human donor in good health.

This clone has more than one count but fewer than ten. V is TRBV5-5 and J is TRBJ2-1; D uncertain. This CDR3 has 15 amino acids. The germline CDR1 and CDR2 sequences are SGHKS and YYEKEE (reference sequence). The ends were cut back, 2 bases at V and 6 bases at J, with 15 bases in the middle. The CDR3, as DNA: TGTGCCAGCAGCTTCGGTGTGTCGCCATCCAATGAGCAGTTCTTC. Translation gives CASSFGVSPSNEQFF.

This clone appeared a single time. The V gene is TRBV7-2, the J gene TRBJ2-3; TRBD1 matches at 10 bases. Germline V gene lookup returns CDR1 SGHTA and CDR2 FQGNSA. This CDR3 is 14 amino acids long. V lost 5 bases and J lost 4; bases outside the gene matches: 3. The CDR3 region has the DNA TGTGCCAGCAGCCCAGACAGGGGGCCAGATACGCAGTATTTT. Translating it yields CASSPDRGPDTQYF.

The gene calls are TRBV4-3 and TRBJ2-6; 7 bases fit TRBD2. Trimming took 4 bases from V and 1 from J; bases not matched to a gene: 10. Germline CDR1 reads LGHNA; CDR2 reads YSLEER. The CDR3 totals 18 residues. The CDR3 protein is CASSPRLADTSGANVLTF. The CDR3 DNA is TGCGCCAGCAGCCCCCGACTAGCCGACACATCTGGGGCCAACGTCCTGACTTTC.

The rearrangement uses TRBV10-3 and TRBJ2-3; TRBD2 matches 7 bases. The CDR3 length is 16 residues. CDR1 and CDR2 from the germline V gene are ENHRY and SYGVKD. Trimming cost V 8 bases and J 5 bases; bases outside gene matches: 16. The CDR3 region is CAIARELAGAGDTQYF. The DNA for the CDR3 is TGTGCCATCGCGCGGGAATTGGCGGGAGCTGGAGATACGCAGTATTTT.

The DNA of the CDR3 is TGTGCCAGCAGCTTAGACTTGTACTACAATGAGCAGTTCTTC. It yields the protein CASSLDLYYNEQFF. The chain carries TRBV7-8 and TRBJ2-1; D unresolved. Trimming left V 1 base short and J 3 bases short, with 7 bases between. Germline lookup yields CDR1 SGHVS and CDR2 FQNEAQ. The length of the CDR3 is 14 residues.

The gene calls are TRBV6-1 and TRBJ2-5, with TRBD2 identical over 8 bases. This CDR3 is built from 16 residues. Trimming at V came to 4 bases and at J to 4 bases, leaving 11 bases not matched to a gene. Germline assignment: CDR1 MNHNS and CDR2 SASEGT. Here the CDR3 DNA reads TGTGCCAGCAGTGGTCGGGGAGCGGGAGTGGGAGAGACCCAGTACTTC. Its translation is CASSGRGAGVGETQYF.

The chain carries TRBV10-2 and TRBJ2-5, with 10 bases aligning to TRBD1. The CDR3 is 15 amino acids. Losses at the gene ends were 7 bases for V and 4 bases for J; bases not matched to a gene: 9. From germline, CDR1 is WSHSY and CDR2 SAAADI. CDR3 residues: CASNGDRTGGETQYF. As DNA, the CDR3 is TGCGCCAGCAACGGGGACCGGACAGGGGGAGAGACCCAGTACTTC.

This chain links TRBV2 with TRBJ2-2; 10 positions match TRBD2. Germline V lookup: CDR1 SNHLY, CDR2 FYNNEI. The CDR3 covers 14 residues. J gave up 0 bases and V 10 bases, and 2 bases lay outside the gene matches. The CDR3 DNA follows: TGTGCCACGACTAGCGGGCCGAACACCGGGGAGCTGTTTTTT. Translated: CATTSGPNTGELFF.

The chain recombines TRBV19 with TRBJ1-5, with D perhaps TRBD1 (5 bases). The V and J ends lost 7 bases and 2 bases respectively, with 18 bases between them. Germline V lookup: CDR1 LNHDA, CDR2 SQIVND (reference sequence). The CDR3 is made up of 16 amino acids. CDR3 coding DNA: TGTGCCAGTAACTGGGAGGGAGGGGTTGGCAATCAGCCCCAGCATTTT. Protein sequence: CASNWEGGVGNQPQHF.

V gene TRBV2 combines with J gene TRBJ2-5, with 7 positions matching TRBD2. V shed 0 bases and J 2 bases; nucleotides not matched to a gene: 9. CDR1 SNHLY and CDR2 FYNNEI come from the germline V gene. The CDR3 is 17 residues long. The CDR3 reads CASSEALGGGSQETQYF. The CDR3 nucleotides are TGTGCCAGCAGTGAAGCGCTTGGGGGAGGGTCGCAAGAGACCCAGTACTTC.

This clone was counted only a few times. This chain uses TRBV5-1 with TRBJ2-7, with D possibly TRBD1 on 8 matching bases. V was pared by 7 bases and J by 6 bases, with 17 bases between. Germline CDR1 SGHRS, CDR2 YFSETQ. This CDR3 contains 13 residues. Here the CDR3 reads CASAETGGGEQYF. CDR3 DNA sequence: TGCGCCAGCGCGGAAACAGGGGGGGGCGAGCAGTACTTC.